These T cell receptor beta chains were read from a single sample in a study of blood T cell repertoires in COVID-19. TCRdb keeps only in-frame clones here, not all; method: immunoSEQ multiplex PCR. Of 310,000 or so clones in the sample, 90% to 95% are singletons; the top ten hold approximately 2%. Sequencing input: peripheral blood. The receptors shown here come from a woman in her 30s with COVID-19, enrolled during active disease. The CDR3 runs from the conserved cysteine through the conserved F or W. D genes are given only for firm matches. Size values are once, few and many counts, or a class for expanded clones, and some rows have none.

d_call	clone_size	cdr3_length	v_call	j_call	cdr3_nt	cdr3_aa
TRBD1	.	14	TRBV30	TRBJ1-1	TGTGCCTGGAGTGTAAGGGACAGGGGACCTGAAGCTTTCTTT	CAWSVRDRGPEAFF
.	.	13	TRBV2	TRBJ2-7	TGTGCCAGCAAGGGGACACAATCCTACGAGCAGTACTTC	CASKGTQSYEQYF
.	.	13	TRBV27	TRBJ1-2	TGTGCCAGCAGCTCAAGGGAAGGGGATGGCTACACCTTC	CASSSREGDGYTF
.	once	16	TRBV18	TRBJ2-2	TGTGCCAGCTCACCTACGGTCCAAGCGAACACCGGGGAGCTGTTTTTT	CASSPTVQANTGELFF
.	.	14	TRBV3-1/TRBV3-2	TRBJ1-4	TGTGCCAGCAGCCGGGGAGCAACTAATGAAAAACTGTTTTTT	CASSRGATNEKLFF
TRBD2	.	16	TRBV4-2	TRBJ2-3	TGTGCCAGCAGCCCAAGGACTAGCGGGAGGATAGATACGCAGTATTTT	CASSPRTSGRIDTQYF
.	.	18	TRBV3-1/TRBV3-2	TRBJ2-1	TGTGCCAGCAGCCAAGATCCCCCGGGGAGACTAGCCTACAATGAGCAGTTCTTC	CASSQDPPGRLAYNEQFF
.	.	12	TRBV29-1	TRBJ1-1	TGCAGCGTTGAGGGAGTGGACACTGAAGCTTTCTTT	CSVEGVDTEAFF
TRBD1	.	16	TRBV28	TRBJ2-3	TGTGCCAGCAGTCACCGGGACAGGGGTCAGACAGATACGCAGTATTTT	CASSHRDRGQTDTQYF
.	.	15	TRBV27	TRBJ1-3	TGTGCCAGCAGTTTACAGGCAGGGGCTGGAAACACCATATATTTT	CASSLQAGAGNTIYF
TRBD1	.	15	TRBV11-2	TRBJ1-6	TGTGCCAGCAGCTTGACAGGGGGTCATCGGTCACCCCTCCACTTT	CASSLTGGHRSPLHF
.	.	14	TRBV21-1	TRBJ1-1	TGTGCCAGCAGAACTGACAGGGGGAACACTGAAGCTTTCTTT	CASRTDRGNTEAFF
.	.	13	TRBV30	TRBJ1-5	TGTGCCTGGAATGACGGAGGCAATCAGCCCCAGCATTTT	CAWNDGGNQPQHF
.	.	13	TRBV2	TRBJ1-5	TGTGCCAGCAAGGCGGGGGGCAATCAGCCCCAGCATTTT	CASKAGGNQPQHF
TRBD1	few	15	TRBV7-9	TRBJ2-3	TGTGCCAGCAGCTTAGGACAGGGTGGCACAGATACGCAGTATTTT	CASSLGQGGTDTQYF
.	.	12	TRBV27	TRBJ2-7	TGTGCCAGCAGTCCGACAGGCCGGGAGCAGTACTTC	CASSPTGREQYF
.	once	14	TRBV5-6	TRBJ2-5	TGTGCCAGCAGCTTGGGACAAGACCAAGAGACCCAGTACTTC	CASSLGQDQETQYF
TRBD1	.	14	TRBV19	TRBJ1-5	TGTGCCAGTAGGATTACAGGGGGCGGTCAGCCCCAGCATTTT	CASRITGGGQPQHF
.	.	16	TRBV6-5	TRBJ2-7	TGTGCCAGCAGTTACTCGATTCGGGGGGCCTCCTACGAGCAGTACTTC	CASSYSIRGASYEQYF
TRBD1	.	17	TRBV6-1	TRBJ1-2	TGTGCCAGCAGTGAACTCCTCGGACAGGGCGCTAACTATGGCTACACCTTC	CASSELLGQGANYGYTF
TRBD1	.	19	TRBV7-2	TRBJ2-2	TGTGCCAGCAGCTTAGTAGGTTTCGGGACAGGGGGCCATGCCGGGGAGCTGTTTTTT	CASSLVGFGTGGHAGELFF
.	.	13	TRBV2	TRBJ1-2	TGTGCCAGCAGCTCTGGACAGAACTATGGCTACACCTTC	CASSSGQNYGYTF
.	.	14	TRBV29-1	TRBJ2-7	TGCAGCGTGTGGACGGGGGTAAGCTCCTACGAGCAGTACTTC	CSVWTGVSSYEQYF
TRBD1	.	16	TRBV6-1	TRBJ1-1	TGTGCCAGCAGTGAAGAACAGGGGGGACCTAACACTGAAGCTTTCTTT	CASSEEQGGPNTEAFF
TRBD1	.	16	TRBV18	TRBJ2-2	TGTGCCAGCTTTAAATCCGGGACAGATAACACCGGGGAGTTGTTTTTT	CASFKSGTDNTGELFF
TRBD1	.	14	TRBV19	TRBJ1-6	TGTGCCAGTAGTATCAGGGACAGACTTTCACCCCTCCACTTT	CASSIRDRLSPLHF
TRBD1	.	15	TRBV19	TRBJ2-7	TGTGCCAGTAGTGCTCGGACAGGGACCATCTACGAGCAGTACTTC	CASSARTGTIYEQYF
TRBD1	once	14	TRBV4-2	TRBJ2-5	TGTGCCAGCAGCCTGGACAGGGGCCAAGAGACCCAGTACTTC	CASSLDRGQETQYF
.	.	13	TRBV27	TRBJ2-7	TGTGCCAGCAGTTTAGGTCAGTCCTACGAGCAGTACTTC	CASSLGQSYEQYF
TRBD1	.	13	TRBV6-5	TRBJ2-7	TGTGCCAGCAAGTGGGGGACAGTAACCGAGCAGTACTTC	CASKWGTVTEQYF
.	once	16	TRBV16	TRBJ2-1	TGTGCCAGCAGCCAACCTTTTGAGGGCCCCTACAATGAGCAGTTCTTC	CASSQPFEGPYNEQFF
TRBD2	.	15	TRBV6-5	TRBJ2-7	TGTGCCAGCAGCTCCCGACTAGCGGGAGTCTACGAGCAGTACTTC	CASSSRLAGVYEQYF
.	.	12	TRBV5-1	TRBJ1-2	TGCGCCAGCGGGGCAGCTAACTATGGCTACACCTTC	CASGAANYGYTF
.	.	15	TRBV30	TRBJ2-3	TGTGCCTCGGCAGGGGTTGGCTTTAGGGCAGATACGCAGTATTTT	CASAGVGFRADTQYF
TRBD2	.	16	TRBV6-4	TRBJ2-2	TGTGCCAGCAGTCAGCTAGCGGGAGCCAACACCGGGGAGCTGTTTTTT	CASSQLAGANTGELFF
.	.	14	TRBV2	TRBJ2-2	TGTGCCACCGGAGGGACAGCGAACACCGGGGAGCTGTTTTTT	CATGGTANTGELFF
.	.	10	TRBV11-2	TRBJ2-7	TGTGCCAGCAGCCTCTCCGAGCAGTACTTC	CASSLSEQYF